The 22 T cell receptor beta chains listed next were all sequenced from one sample in a study of T-cell memory formation after mild COVID-19. TCRdb re-called the 5' RACE reads through MiXCR, storing one row per CDR3 protein. The sample consists of 450,000 or so distinct CDR3 sequences, approximately 23% of them appearing once. Sequenced: PBMCs or a T cell subset sorted from them (not recorded which). These receptors all come from an adult woman who had mild COVID-19 (a few samples of this study predate the infection). Cell type and time point are not known.

The V gene is TRBV20-1, the J gene TRBJ2-7; TRBD2 aligns across 7 bases. The V gene's germline CDR1 is DFQATT and CDR2 SNEGSKA (reference sequence). Trimming took 3 bases from V and 4 from J; bases not matched to a gene: 12. The CDR3 is 15 residues long. This CDR3 reads CSASATTSSAYEQYF. The DNA of the CDR3 is TGCAGTGCTAGTGCCACGACTAGCTCCGCGTACGAGCAGTACTTC.

The chain links TRBV5-1 to TRBJ1-2, with D hard to call. CDR3 length: 14 amino acids. V lost 0 bases to trimming and J lost 6 bases, with 12 bases between them. Germline V gives CDR1 SGHRS, CDR2 YFSETQ. The CDR3 region is CASSLGSGPNGYTF. The CDR3 DNA follows: TGCGCCAGCAGCTTGGGGTCAGGCCCCAATGGCTACACCTTC.

J is TRBJ2-1 and V is TRBV24-1, with TRBD2 matching 7 bases. Germline assignment: CDR1 KGHDR and CDR2 SFDVKD. The CDR3 is made up of 15 amino acids. V lost 7 bases, J lost 8 bases, and 13 bases stayed unmatched. CDR3 nucleotides: TGTGCCACCAGCCGCGGGAGTGTGGTCTCGGATGAGCAGTTCTTC. Protein sequence: CATSRGSVVSDEQFF.

In this sample, this clonotype turned up many times. This chain joins TRBV6-5 and TRBJ2-5; no clear D. V was shortened by 5 bases and J by 2 bases, with 9 bases between the two germline ends. The CDR3 is made up of 13 amino acids. Germline V lookup: CDR1 MNHEY, CDR2 SVGAGI. This chain's CDR3 is CASSHQPQETQYF. The CDR3, as DNA: TGTGCCAGCAGTCACCAACCACAAGAGACCCAGTACTTC.

The rearrangement joins TRBV27 to TRBJ1-2; TRBD1 aligns across 7 bases. Germline V gene data show CDR1 as MNHEY and CDR2 as SMNVEV (reference sequence). There are 15 residues in the CDR3. Losses at the gene ends were 3 bases for V and 3 bases for J; bases not matched to a gene: 7. Here the CDR3 DNA reads TGTGCCAGCAGTTTTGCCAGGGGGTACGACTATGGCTACACCTTC. This gives the protein CASSFARGYDYGYTF.

This clonotype appeared a few times. The chain uses TRBV9 and TRBJ2-7, with 7 bases fitting TRBD2. The V gene's germline CDR1 is SGDLS and CDR2 YYNGEE. The CDR3 extends over 13 amino acids. V trimming: 6 bases; J trimming: 6 bases; junction bases outside the gene matches: 9. CDR3: CASNLGGYGEQYF. The DNA for the CDR3 is TGTGCCAGCAACCTGGGAGGGTACGGCGAGCAGTACTTC.

The chain employs TRBV30 and TRBJ1-3; D unresolved. V lost 2 bases and J 4 bases, leaving 6 bases between the germline ends. The CDR3 runs 12 residues. The germline gives CDR1 GTSNPN, CDR2 SVGIG (reference sequence). The CDR3 is CAWSLTGNTIYF. The DNA of the CDR3 is TGTGCCTGGAGTTTAACCGGAAACACCATATATTTT.

The V call is TRBV7-9, the J call TRBJ1-6, with a weak D call TRBD1 (5 bases). The CDR3 runs to 16 residues. Germline lookup yields CDR1 SEHNR and CDR2 FQNEAQ (reference sequence). The ends were cut back, 1 base at V and 7 bases at J, with 14 bases in the middle. The CDR3 nucleotides read TGTGCCAGCAGCTTAGGGGGGGTACTGAAAAATTCACCCCTCCACTTT. It codes for CASSLGGVLKNSPLHF.

This chain links TRBV7-9 with TRBJ2-7; D possibly corresponds to TRBD2 (5 bases). V lost 5 bases to trimming and J lost 0 bases, with 8 bases between them. CDR3 length equals 13 residues. Per germline, CDR1 SEHNR and CDR2 FQNEAQ (reference sequence). The CDR3 region has the DNA TGTGCCAGCAGCGGGCGGGTCTCCTACGAGCAGTACTTC. Translating gives CASSGRVSYEQYF.

The rearrangement uses TRBV18 and TRBJ2-7, with TRBD1 as a possible D gene (7 bases). The germline CDR1 and CDR2 sequences are KGHSH and LQKENI. The CDR3 totals 16 residues. V was shortened by 0 bases and J by 0 bases, with 12 bases between the two germline ends. Here the CDR3 reads CASSPPNRGGSYEQYF. The CDR3 DNA sequence: TGTGCCAGCTCACCACCGAACAGGGGAGGCTCCTACGAGCAGTACTTC.

The chain is built from TRBV29-1 and TRBJ2-7; a weak D match, TRBD1 (6 bases). The CDR3 runs to 10 residues. Germline CDR1 is SQVTM and CDR2 is ANQGSEA. V lost 4 bases and J 11 bases, leaving 12 bases between the germline ends. The CDR3 loop is CSVADSLEYF. The DNA of the CDR3 is TGCAGCGTTGCGGACAGTCTGGAGTACTTC.

The chain uses TRBV6-5 and TRBJ2-3; D unclear. Trimming removed 3 bases from V and 4 bases from J, with 11 bases in between. Germline V lookup: CDR1 MNHEY, CDR2 SVGAGI. The CDR3 is 14 amino acids. CDR3 region: CASSYSGNSDTQYF. CDR3 coding DNA: TGTGCCAGCAGTTATAGTGGTAATTCAGATACGCAGTATTTT.

This clonotype was seen a few times. J is TRBJ2-7 and V is TRBV4-3, with 10 bases aligning to TRBD1. Germline CDR1 reads LGHNA; CDR2 reads YSLEER. The CDR3 extends over 17 amino acids. The ends lost 0 bases at V and 3 bases at J; junction bases unmatched: 8. CDR3 bases: TGCGCCAGCAGCCAAGAGACAGGGGGCCATAGACTCTACGAGCAGTACTTC. Protein sequence: CASSQETGGHRLYEQYF.

The rearrangement joins TRBV18 to TRBJ2-1; D might be TRBD1 or TRBD2, each matching 5 bases. The CDR3 loop spans 16 amino acids. Germline V gene sequence: CDR1 KGHSH, CDR2 LQKENI. Trimming removed 5 bases from V and 9 bases from J, with 23 bases in between. The CDR3 reads CASSKTRDRATVEQFF. CDR3 nucleotides: TGTGCCAGCTCAAAGACTCGGGACCGGGCTACCGTTGAGCAGTTCTTC.

The chain joins TRBV25-1 to TRBJ2-1; TRBD2 agrees at 9 bases. Trimming removed 4 bases from V and 3 bases from J; junction bases left unmatched: 7. Germline assignment: CDR1 MGHDK and CDR2 SYGVNS. CDR3 length: 16 residues. The CDR3 bases are TGTGCCAGCAGTGGTCTGACTAGCGGATTCTACAATGAGCAGTTCTTC. Residues: CASSGLTSGFYNEQFF.

This clonotype was seen a handful of times. This sequence joins TRBV7-9 and TRBJ2-3, with D possibly called TRBD1 or TRBD2 (6 bases each). Trimming took off 6 bases at V and 4 bases at J, with 23 bases between the two ends. The germline gives CDR1 SEHNR, CDR2 FQNEAQ (reference sequence). This CDR3 has 17 residues. CDR3 in amino acids: CASRIPPRGEDSDTQYF. As DNA, the CDR3 is TGTGCCAGCAGGATACCACCGAGGGGGGAGGATTCAGATACGCAGTATTTT.

This clonotype has a handful of counts. The V call is TRBV9, the J call TRBJ2-1, with TRBD1 as a possible D gene (7 bases). V lost 3 bases and J 5 bases, leaving 21 bases between the germline ends. Germline CDR1 SGDLS, CDR2 YYNGEE. There are 17 residues in the CDR3. Here the CDR3 reads CASSERGARGQNNEQFF. CDR3 DNA sequence: TGTGCCAGCAGCGAGAGGGGGGCGAGGGGGCAGAACAATGAGCAGTTCTTC. The whole variable domain, filled in from reference TRBV9 and TRBJ2-1, reads DSGVTQTPKHLITATGQRVTLRCSPRSGDLSVYWYQQSLDQGLQFLIQYYNGEERAKGNILERFSAQQFPDLHSELNLSSLELGDSALYFCASSERGARGQNNEQFFGPGTRLTVL.

The rearrangement uses TRBV5-8 and TRBJ2-1, with TRBD2 identical over 7 bases. This CDR3 has 18 residues. With V trimmed by 0 bases and J by 2 bases, 11 bases remained unmatched. The germline V gene encodes CDR1 SGHTS and CDR2 YDEGEE. CDR3 DNA sequence: TGTGCCAGCAGCTTGGCTTTGGGAGGGCGCGGTCCCTACAATGAGCAGTTCTTC. It encodes CASSLALGGRGPYNEQFF.

The sample holds a few counts of this clonotype. The rearrangement links TRBV3-1 to TRBJ2-1, with D perhaps TRBD2 (5 bases). The CDR3 has 15 amino acids. Per germline, CDR1 LGHDT and CDR2 YNNKEL (reference sequence). Trimming cost V 0 bases and J 7 bases, with 13 bases left between them. The DNA for the CDR3 is TGTGCCAGCAGCCAAGATTCAGGACTGAGAAATGAGCAGTTCTTC. Amino acids: CASSQDSGLRNEQFF.

The chain couples TRBV5-6 to TRBJ2-2, with D possibly matching TRBD1 (6 bases). There are 16 residues in the CDR3. The V end was cut by 0 bases, the J end by 7 bases, with 16 bases between. CDR1 is SGHDT and CDR2 is YYEEEE in the germline V gene. Written as DNA, the CDR3 is TGTGCCAGCAGCTTGGTGGGGACACGGGCAGGCGGGGAGCTGTTTTTT. Residues: CASSLVGTRAGGELFF.

J is TRBJ1-2 and V is TRBV29-1; D is ambiguous. Germline loops: CDR1 SQVTM, CDR2 ANQGSEA. The CDR3 runs 11 residues. V was cut by 3 bases and J by 3 bases, with 5 bases left in between. The CDR3: CSVEEDYGYTF. For the CDR3, the DNA is TGCAGCGTTGAGGAGGACTATGGCTACACCTTC.

This clonotype was counted a few times. The chain combines TRBV29-1 with TRBJ1-1, with D uncertain. The CDR3 extends over 14 amino acids. CDR1 SQVTM and CDR2 ANQGSEA come from the germline V gene. V was pared by 3 bases and J by 1 base, with 12 bases between. The CDR3 here is CSVERVDQNTEAFF. The CDR3 DNA follows: TGCAGCGTTGAGCGGGTGGACCAGAACACTGAAGCTTTCTTT.